The 29 T cell receptor beta chains below come from one sample, sequenced in a study of blood T cell repertoires in COVID-19. Profiling relied on immunoSEQ multiplex PCR, and the TCRdb table lists in-frame clones only, not all of them. The data hold about 180,000 clones, with approximately 85% observed a single time. The sample was PBMCs or T cells enriched from blood (not recorded which). The receptors were gathered from a man in his forties who had recovered from COVID-19.

The rearrangement links TRBV7-8 to TRBJ1-6; 7 nucleotides agree with TRBD1. Unmatched junction bases numbered 4, after V lost 1 base and J lost 7 bases. The CDR3 runs to 15 residues. Germline CDR1 and CDR2: SGHVS and FQNEAQ. The CDR3 coding sequence is TGTGCCAGCAGCTTAGAGGGGGCAGGAAATTCACCCCTCCACTTT. Translating it yields CASSLEGAGNSPLHF.

The chain employs TRBV2 and TRBJ2-4, with 7 bases aligning to TRBD1. Germline V gene sequence: CDR1 SNHLY, CDR2 FYNNEI. V shed 6 bases, J shed 5 bases, and the junction held 7 bases outside the gene matches. This CDR3 spans 14 amino acids. The CDR3 DNA sequence: TGTGCCAGCAGCCATGACAGGGCCGAAAACATTCAGTACTTC. Its translation: CASSHDRAENIQYF. The full variable domain, in which reference TRBV2 and TRBJ2-4 provide the parts outside the CDR3, is EPEVTQTPSHQVTQMGQEVILRCVPISNHLYFYWYRQILGQKVEFLVSFYNNEISEKSEIFDDQFSVERPDGSNFTLKIRSTKLEDSAMYFCASSHDRAENIQYFGAGTRLSVL.

The rearrangement uses TRBV5-1 and TRBJ2-2; 9 positions match TRBD1. The germline V gene encodes CDR1 SGHRS and CDR2 YFSETQ. This CDR3 is built from 16 residues. With V trimmed by 3 bases and J by 4 bases, 7 bases remained unmatched. The CDR3, as DNA: TGCGCCAGCAGCTGGACGGGACAGGGAGTCACCGGGGAGCTGTTTTTT. Amino acids: CASSWTGQGVTGELFF.

The V gene is TRBV30, the J gene TRBJ1-2, with D possibly matching TRBD1 (5 bases). There are 14 residues in the CDR3. With 3 bases removed from V and 6 bases from J, the gap between germline ends came to 17 bases. CDR1 is GTSNPN, CDR2 SVGIG, per germline (reference sequence). CDR3 sequence reads: CAWRGGQGGHGYTF. CDR3 bases: TGTGCCTGGAGAGGTGGGCAGGGCGGCCATGGCTACACCTTC.

This chain joins TRBV27 and TRBJ2-1, with a weak D call TRBD2 (6 bases). Trimming shortened V by 10 bases and J by 5 bases, and 18 bases separated the two germline ends. This CDR3 region has 14 residues. Germline V gene data show CDR1 as MNHEY and CDR2 as SMNVEV (reference sequence). The CDR3 bases are TGTGCCACCACCCCGCGGGAACCGCACAATGAGCAGTTCTTC. The encoded protein is CATTPREPHNEQFF.

V usage is TRBV27 and J usage is TRBJ2-7; maybe TRBD1 (5 bases). V was shortened by 3 bases and J by 3 bases, with 9 bases between the two germline ends. The CDR3 is 13 amino acids. The V gene's germline CDR1 is MNHEY and CDR2 SMNVEV (reference sequence). The CDR3 DNA reads TGTGCCAGCAGTTTGCAGGGATACTACGAGCAGTACTTC. This gives the protein CASSLQGYYEQYF.

This chain joins TRBV24-1 and TRBJ1-2; 7 nucleotides match TRBD1. From germline, CDR1 is KGHDR and CDR2 SFDVKD. The CDR3 contains 17 residues. J lost 4 bases, V lost 5 bases, and 15 bases had no gene match. The DNA of the CDR3 is TGTGCCACCAGTGGTTTTCCACAGGGGCCCTCCTTCTATGGCTACACCTTC. It encodes CATSGFPQGPSFYGYTF.

This rearrangement joins TRBV27 to TRBJ2-7; 11 bases are a match to TRBD1. Per the germline V gene, CDR1 is MNHEY and CDR2 is SMNVEV (reference sequence). V lost 8 bases to trimming and J lost 3 bases; unmatched junction nucleotides: 9. There are 15 residues in the CDR3. Here the CDR3 reads CASRRTGGGIYEQYF. CDR3 nucleotide sequence: TGTGCCAGCCGACGGACAGGGGGCGGGATCTACGAGCAGTACTTC.

The J gene is TRBJ2-7, the V gene TRBV30; D perhaps matches TRBD1 (6 bases). Trimming removed 2 bases at V and 2 bases at J, with 7 bases between. Looked up from germline, CDR1 is GTSNPN and CDR2 is SVGIG (reference sequence). The CDR3 runs 12 residues. The CDR3: CAWSTGPYEQYF. CDR3 nucleotide sequence: TGTGCCTGGAGTACAGGGCCCTACGAGCAGTACTTC.

V is TRBV9 and J is TRBJ2-7, with 12 bases identical to TRBD2. The junction had 13 bases not matched to a gene; V was cut back by 4 bases and J by 5 bases. The V gene's germline CDR1 is SGDLS and CDR2 YYNGEE. The CDR3 is 17 amino acids. This CDR3 reads CASSSRTSGTGTHEQYF. CDR3 in DNA: TGTGCCAGCAGCTCACGGACTAGCGGGACTGGCACCCACGAGCAGTACTTC.

J is TRBJ1-1 and V is TRBV6-5; D not certain. The CDR3 is made up of 13 amino acids. Trimming pared 8 bases from V and 4 bases from J, leaving 14 bases between. CDR1 and CDR2 from the germline V gene are MNHEY and SVGAGI. The CDR3 protein is CASLLRGGTEAFF. CDR3 nucleotide sequence: TGTGCCAGCTTGCTGAGAGGAGGCACTGAAGCTTTCTTT.

This rearrangement joins TRBV7-3 to TRBJ1-1, with D uncertain. This CDR3 is 14 amino acids long. V lost 3 bases and J lost 1, with 9 bases in between. Germline V CDR1 and CDR2: SGHTA, FQGTGA. The CDR3 region has the DNA TGTGCCAGCAGCTTCTCCTCGGGGAACACTGAAGCTTTCTTT. It is translated as CASSFSSGNTEAFF.

The chain uses TRBV6-1 and TRBJ1-3; possible D gene TRBD1, 6 bases. The germline V gene has CDR1 MNHNS and CDR2 SASEGT. Trimming took off 3 bases at V and 4 bases at J, with 16 bases between the two ends. The CDR3 sequence is 16 residues long. CDR3 coding DNA: TGTGCCAGCAGTGAGCAGCGGGGGCTATACGGAAACACCATATATTTT. Translated: CASSEQRGLYGNTIYF.

V gene TRBV30 combines with J gene TRBJ1-6, with TRBD1 matching 12 bases. Germline CDR1 reads GTSNPN; CDR2 reads SVGIG (reference sequence). The CDR3 extends over 17 amino acids. The ends lost 4 bases at V and 4 bases at J; junction bases unmatched: 8. The CDR3 protein is CAWTGGTGGQYNSPLHF. DNA for the CDR3: TGTGCCTGGACGGGCGGGACAGGGGGCCAGTATAATTCACCCCTCCACTTT.

The V and J genes are TRBV6-5 and TRBJ1-4, with TRBD1 identical over 10 bases. After removal of 9 bases from V and 8 bases from J, the junction contained 9 bases not matched to a gene. In germline, CDR1 is MNHEY, CDR2 SVGAGI. This CDR3 has 14 amino acids. CDR3 nucleotide sequence: TGTGCCAGTCAGCCGGGACAGGGGAGGGAAAAACTGTTTTTT. This sequence encodes CASQPGQGREKLFF.

The rearrangement links TRBV7-2 to TRBJ2-1; D is possibly TRBD2 (5 bases). This CDR3 has 16 amino acids. Germline lookup yields CDR1 SGHTA and CDR2 FQGNSA. V was pared by 1 base and J by 8 bases, with 18 bases between. CDR3 residues: CASSLVKTNHGDEQFF. In DNA form, the CDR3 reads TGTGCCAGCAGCTTAGTTAAGACAAACCACGGGGATGAGCAGTTCTTC.

The gene calls are TRBV15 and TRBJ2-2; 8 bases are a match to TRBD2. The CDR3 has 18 amino acids. From germline, CDR1 is LNHNV and CDR2 YYDKDF (reference sequence). After removal of 0 bases from V and 4 bases from J, the junction contained 10 bases not matched to a gene. Here the CDR3 DNA reads TGTGCCACCAGCAGAGATAGCGGGACCCACAGAACCACCGGGGAGCTGTTTTTT. Amino acids: CATSRDSGTHRTTGELFF. The full variable domain, its missing parts supplied by reference TRBV15 and TRBJ2-2, is DAMVIQNPRYQVTQFGKPVTLSCSQTLNHNVMYWYQQKSSQAPKLLFHYYDKDFNNEADTPDNFQSRRPNTSFCFLDIRSPGLGDTAMYLCATSRDSGTHRTTGELFFGEGSRLTVL.

CDR3 sequence reads: CASSFKLLESSEAFF. CDR3 DNA: TGTGCCAGCAGTTTCAAACTTCTGGAGTCTTCTGAAGCTTTCTTT. The rearrangement joins TRBV27 to TRBJ1-1; no clear D gene. Deletions cut 3 bases from V and 6 bases from J, with 17 bases between. Germline V gene sequence: CDR1 MNHEY, CDR2 SMNVEV (reference sequence). This CDR3 is built from 15 residues.

In its sample, this clone was seen a few times. The chain uses TRBV5-1 and TRBJ1-4; D might be TRBD1 (5 bases). The CDR3 has 15 residues. Germline CDR1 reads SGHRS; CDR2 reads YFSETQ. With 2 bases removed from V and 2 bases from J, the gap between germline ends came to 10 bases. DNA for the CDR3: TGCGCCAGCAGCTTAGAAGGGGCGACTAATGAAAAACTGTTTTTT. Protein product: CASSLEGATNEKLFF.

The V call is TRBV5-1, the J call TRBJ1-1; 7 bases match TRBD1. CDR1 is SGHRS and CDR2 is YFSETQ in the germline V gene. V was clipped by 4 bases and J by 1 base; unmatched bases: 4. The CDR3 runs to 14 residues. CDR3 residues: CASSQGVKNTEAFF. DNA of the CDR3: TGCGCCAGCAGCCAGGGGGTTAAGAACACTGAAGCTTTCTTT.

This clone was recorded a few times. The chain recombines TRBV19 with TRBJ2-7, with 7 nucleotides matching TRBD2. This CDR3 contains 14 residues. Germline V gives CDR1 LNHDA, CDR2 SQIVND (reference sequence). V lost 5 bases and J lost 0; bases outside the gene matches: 4. CDR3 bases: TGTGCCAGTAGTCGAGCGGGACTCTCCTACGAGCAGTACTTC. It is translated as CASSRAGLSYEQYF.

V gene TRBV30 combines with J gene TRBJ1-2; 8 bases agree with TRBD1. V lost 5 bases, J lost 8 bases, and 13 bases stayed unmatched. Germline V CDR1 and CDR2: GTSNPN, SVGIG (reference sequence). This CDR3 comprises 14 residues. For the CDR3, the DNA is TGTGCCTGGCTTCCAGGGGGCTGGGAGAGGGGCTACACCTTC. The encoded protein is CAWLPGGWERGYTF.

In this sample, this clone turned up a few times. V usage is TRBV19 and J usage is TRBJ1-2; D ambiguous. This CDR3 has 12 amino acids. V lost 8 bases and J 1 base, leaving 8 bases between the germline ends. Germline V gene lookup returns CDR1 LNHDA and CDR2 SQIVND (reference sequence). Here the CDR3 reads CASVSSNYGYTF. The CDR3 nucleotides are TGTGCCAGTGTGAGTAGTAACTATGGCTACACCTTC.

The rearrangement uses TRBV7-9 and TRBJ1-2; D is unresolved. CDR3 size: 13 residues. The germline gives CDR1 SEHNR, CDR2 FQNEAQ (reference sequence). The V gene lost 1 base and the J gene lost 5 bases, with 8 bases spanning the gap. Written as DNA, the CDR3 is TGTGCCAGCAGCTTAGAGGCGGCGTATGGCTACACCTTC. This translates into CASSLEAAYGYTF.

This rearrangement joins TRBV30 to TRBJ2-5; weak D call: TRBD1 (6 bases). The CDR3 is 13 amino acids. Germline V gene sequence: CDR1 GTSNPN, CDR2 SVGIG (reference sequence). V gave up 5 bases and J gave up 6 bases, with 16 bases separating them. The CDR3 DNA reads as TGTGCCTGGGGCCCCGGACAGACGAAGACCCAGTACTTC. Amino acid sequence: CAWGPGQTKTQYF.

On this clone: A read error is possible here, since a much larger clone lies one base away. The V gene is TRBV25-1, the J gene TRBJ2-3; D call uncertain. CDR1 is MGHDK and CDR2 is SYGVNS in the germline V gene. The CDR3 has 12 residues. The V end lost 6 bases, the J end lost 0 bases, and 4 bases lay between the germline ends. The CDR3 is CASSPSTDTQYF. CDR3 sequence (DNA): TGTGCCAGCAGCCCTAGCACAGATACGCAGTATTTT.

A single count supports this clone. The chain combines TRBV28 with TRBJ2-2, with TRBD1 identical over 8 bases. CDR1 is MDHEN and CDR2 is SYDVKM in the germline V gene. V lost 4 bases to trimming and J lost 3 bases; unmatched junction nucleotides: 4. This CDR3 has 15 amino acids. CDR3: CASSSTTGDTGELFF. The CDR3 nucleotides are TGTGCCAGCAGTTCAACGACAGGGGACACCGGGGAGCTGTTTTTT.

With regard to this clone: The germline gene is not matched at one end of the junction; a read error may be the cause. CDR3 sequence (DNA): TGTGCTAGCAGCTTAGGGGGTAGCGGAGATACGCAGTATTTT. Translating it yields CASSLGGSGDTQYF. V gene TRBV7-7 combines with J gene TRBJ2-3; D possibly uses TRBD1 or TRBD2 (6 bases each). From germline, CDR1 is SSHAT and CDR2 FNYEAQ (reference sequence). The CDR3 covers 14 residues.

V gene TRBV9 combines with J gene TRBJ2-7; maybe TRBD1 (6 bases). Germline CDR1 is SGDLS and CDR2 is YYNGEE. Trimming cost V 4 bases and J 7 bases, with 24 bases left between them. The CDR3 length is 16 residues. The CDR3 sequence: CASSSTPEGRGGEQYF. CDR3 bases: TGTGCCAGCAGCTCAACCCCAGAGGGCAGGGGTGGAGAGCAGTACTTC. The full variable domain, its missing parts supplied by reference TRBV9 and TRBJ2-7, is DSGVTQTPKHLITATGQRVTLRCSPRSGDLSVYWYQQSLDQGLQFLIQYYNGEERAKGNILERFSAQQFPDLHSELNLSSLELGDSALYFCASSSTPEGRGGEQYFGPGTRLTVT.